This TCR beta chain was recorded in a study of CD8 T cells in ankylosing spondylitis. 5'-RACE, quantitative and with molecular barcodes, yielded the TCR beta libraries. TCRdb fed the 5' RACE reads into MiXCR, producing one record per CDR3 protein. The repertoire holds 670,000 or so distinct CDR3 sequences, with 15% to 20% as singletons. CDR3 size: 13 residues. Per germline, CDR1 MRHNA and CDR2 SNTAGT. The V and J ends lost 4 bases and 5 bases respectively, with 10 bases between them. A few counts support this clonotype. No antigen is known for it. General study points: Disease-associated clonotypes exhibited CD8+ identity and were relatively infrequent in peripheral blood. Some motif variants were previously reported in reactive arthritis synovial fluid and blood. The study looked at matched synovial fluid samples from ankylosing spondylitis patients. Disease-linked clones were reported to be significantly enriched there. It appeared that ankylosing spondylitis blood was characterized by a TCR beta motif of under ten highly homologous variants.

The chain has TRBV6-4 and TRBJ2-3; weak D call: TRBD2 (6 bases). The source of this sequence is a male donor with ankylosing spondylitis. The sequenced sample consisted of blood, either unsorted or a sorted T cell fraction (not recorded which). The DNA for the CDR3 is TGTGCCAGCAGTGCGGGGGTCGAAGATACGCAGTATTTT. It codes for CASSAGVEDTQYF.